This T cell receptor (beta chain) is drawn from a study of cytomegalovirus exposure and HLA in healthy donors. Study findings and constraints: An observed cluster of highly shared sequence variants was recorded as a likely sequencing artifact. Presence/absence analyses assumed roughly uniform sequencing depth across donors, which may not hold.

As concerns this clone: The antigen is unknown.

PCR used 60 Vbeta primers and 13 Jbeta primers. Clones were read by immunoSEQ multiplex PCR, and TCRdb kept only the in-frame ones, dropping some. Of 120,000 or so clones in the sample, roughly 80% were seen once. The CDR3 has 15 residues. Germline V gives CDR1 LNHDA, CDR2 SQIVND (reference sequence). Trimming left V 5 bases short and J 5 bases short, with 15 bases between. The specimen sequenced was PBMCs. The chain combines TRBV19 with TRBJ1-4; tentatively, D is TRBD1 (5 bases). The sequence came from a young man in good health and CMV-seropositive. The DNA of the CDR3 is TGTGCCAGTAGTCCAGGCGGGGGATGGAATGAAAAACTGTTTTTT. As protein: CASSPGGGWNEKLFF.